This T cell receptor beta chain was identified in a study of OX40 agonist ivuxolimab in advanced cancers. Study context: Across the patients, intravenous ivuxolimab was delivered every 2 weeks at 0.01 to 10 mg/kg. Partial responses were observed in three patients, of whom one had hepatocellular carcinoma and two had cutaneous melanoma.

V was pared by 0 bases and J by 7 bases, with 11 bases between. The CDR3 has 14 amino acids. Germline V CDR1 and CDR2: SGHKS, YYEKEE (reference sequence). Method: immunoSEQ multiplex PCR; TCRdb's copy keeps in-frame clones and lacks some. The sample includes about 69,000 clones, about nine tenths of them seen just once. At baseline, cycle 4 day 1, and cycle 7 day 1, blood was sampled. Specimen: CD4+ or CD8+ T cells sorted from blood, collected in a trial of the OX40 agonist ivuxolimab. The V call is TRBV5-5, the J call TRBJ2-1; tentative D call: TRBD1 (6 bases). The origin of this receptor is an adult with an advanced solid tumor such as melanoma, head and neck, liver or kidney cancer. In DNA, the CDR3 is TGTGCCAGCAGCTTGGAATGGACAGCTAATGAGCAGTTCTTC. Translating gives CASSLEWTANEQFF.